These 3 T cell receptor beta chains were all obtained from the same sample, sequenced in a study of T-cell memory formation after mild COVID-19. Each CDR3 protein is one row after TCRdb ran MiXCR on the 5' RACE reads. The sample yields roughly 510,000 distinct CDR3 sequences, roughly 17% seen once. Material: PBMCs or a T cell subset sorted from them (not recorded which). These receptors were taken from an adult woman who had mild COVID-19 (a few samples of this study predate the infection). Cell type and time point are not known.

The chain combines TRBV6-6 with TRBJ1-1; no definite D call. The length of the CDR3 is 13 residues. Germline CDR1 MNHNY, CDR2 SVGAGI (reference sequence). Trimming cost V 0 bases and J 10 bases, with 12 bases left between them. Here the CDR3 reads CASSYSRPGRAFF. Here the CDR3 DNA reads TGTGCCAGCAGTTACTCGAGGCCCGGTCGAGCTTTCTTT.

The chain recombines TRBV10-3 with TRBJ2-3; 8 positions match TRBD2. V gave up 11 bases and J gave up 2 bases; unmatched junction bases: 9. The CDR3 runs to 14 residues. Germline values: CDR1 ENHRY, CDR2 SYGVKD. CDR3 protein: CASRPGGNTDTQYF. The CDR3 DNA sequence: TGTGCCTCCCGTCCGGGGGGGAACACAGATACGCAGTATTTT.

A few counts support this clonotype. This chain joins TRBV2 and TRBJ1-4; D not certain. The CDR3 has 15 amino acids. Germline V lookup: CDR1 SNHLY, CDR2 FYNNEI. V shed 3 bases and J shed 5 bases, with 13 bases lying between them. As DNA, the CDR3 is TGTGCCAGCAGTGAGTTGGGCAGGAGGAATGAAAAACTGTTTTTT. Translating it yields CASSELGRRNEKLFF.